The source of this T cell receptor (beta chain) is a study of T-cell reconstitution after alpha-beta-depleted transplantation in children. Study observations and caveats: The study traced high day-60 TCRbeta diversity in some patients to surviving recipient T cells and thymic progenitors. One year post-transplant, T-cell counts and diversity were largely derived from T cells produced anew. Two months or so post-transplant, alpha-beta T cells reportedly derived from several hundred expanded graft clones.

V lost 3 bases, J lost 7 bases, and 12 bases lay in between. There are 14 residues in the CDR3. The germline gives CDR1 WSHSY, CDR2 SAAADI. Unique molecular identifiers tagged the TCRbeta library. TCRdb recomputed calls from the PCR reads with MiXCR, one row per CDR3 protein. This table has a few hundred thousand distinct CDR3 sequences, 25% to 30% appearing once. A remark on this clonotype: Its antigen is currently unknown.

This TCR derives from a boy in the first two years of life with Wiskott-Aldrich syndrome, due to receive a stem cell transplant. J is TRBJ2-2 and V is TRBV10-2; TRBD2 might be the D (6 bases). This specimen was PBMCs, taken before TCRalphabeta/CD19-depleted stem cell transplant. The CDR3 loop is CASSEGGSIGELFF. The CDR3 region has the DNA TGCGCCAGCAGTGAAGGAGGGTCAATCGGGGAGCTGTTTTTT.